Below are 11 T cell receptor beta chains sequenced from a single sample in a study of blood T cell repertoires in COVID-19. Profiling relied on immunoSEQ multiplex PCR, and the TCRdb table lists in-frame clones only, not all of them. The sample includes tens of thousands of clones, roughly 88% seen only once; the top ten take 1.9%. The sequenced material came from peripheral blood. The receptor source for this set is a woman of 80 years or more with active or convalescent COVID-19.

This sequence joins TRBV11-2 and TRBJ2-5, with 10 bases fitting TRBD1. CDR3 length equals 15 residues. Trimming removed 6 bases from V and 4 bases from J; junction bases left unmatched: 8. Germline CDR1 SGHAT, CDR2 FQNNGV. The CDR3: CASRRTGGDGETQYF. DNA for the CDR3: TGTGCCAGCAGACGGACAGGGGGAGATGGAGAGACCCAGTACTTC.

J is TRBJ1-6 and V is TRBV7-9; D call uncertain. Germline V gene lookup returns CDR1 SEHNR and CDR2 FQNEAQ (reference sequence). V dropped 2 bases and J dropped 8 bases, with 10 bases sitting between them. The CDR3 is 14 residues long. The CDR3 is CASSLPYQDSPLHF. The CDR3 DNA reads as TGTGCCAGCAGCTTACCTTACCAGGATTCACCCCTCCACTTT.

The V and J genes are TRBV3-1 (or the pseudogene TRBV3-2) and TRBJ2-7; 10 nucleotides line up with TRBD2. Germline trimming cut 5 bases from V and 2 bases from J; bases unmatched to any gene: 6. CDR3 length equals 15 residues. Germline loops: CDR1 LGHDT, CDR2 YNNKEL (reference sequence). This chain's CDR3 is CASSYRTSGTYEQYF. The CDR3 DNA is TGTGCCAGCAGCTACAGGACTAGCGGCACCTACGAGCAGTACTTC.

The chain uses TRBV4-3 and TRBJ2-2; possible D gene TRBD2, 6 bases. Germline CDR1 LGHNA, CDR2 YSLEER. This CDR3 comprises 15 residues. Trimming stripped 1 base from V and 4 bases from J, with 10 bases between. As DNA, the CDR3 is TGCGCCAGCAGCCAAGTCCTGGGGGGCACCGGGGAGCTGTTTTTT. Translated: CASSQVLGGTGELFF.

The V call is TRBV10-1, the J call TRBJ2-3; 8 bases line up with TRBD2. The V gene's germline CDR1 is WNHNN and CDR2 SYGVQD (reference sequence). The V and J ends lost 3 bases and 2 bases, in that order; junction bases with no gene match: 7. This CDR3 spans 16 amino acids. CDR3: CASSDGGARDTDTQYF. CDR3 bases: TGCGCCAGCAGTGACGGGGGGGCGAGGGACACAGATACGCAGTATTTT.

V is TRBV7-2 and J is TRBJ2-4; no clear D gene. The CDR3 is made up of 15 amino acids. The germline V gene has CDR1 SGHTA and CDR2 FQGNSA. V was cut by 5 bases and J by 0 bases, with 11 bases left in between. CDR3 nucleotide sequence: TGTGCCAGCAGCGCCGGGTCCCTAGCCAAAAACATTCAGTACTTC. Its protein is CASSAGSLAKNIQYF.

The chain is built from TRBV11-2 and TRBJ2-3; 13 nucleotides align to TRBD2. The V gene end was trimmed by 4 bases and the J gene end by 4 bases; junction bases not matched to a gene: 14. CDR3 size: 19 residues. In germline, CDR1 is SGHAT, CDR2 FQNNGV. The CDR3 nucleotides read TGTGCCAGCAGCTCCTCTCGGGTGACTAGCGGGAGGCCGGCAGATACGCAGTATTTT. Amino acids: CASSSSRVTSGRPADTQYF. Variable domain in full (rest from reference TRBV11-2 and TRBJ2-3): EAGVAQSPRYKIIEKRQSVAFWCNPISGHATLYWYQQILGQGPKLLIQFQNNGVVDDSQLPKDRFSAERLKGVDSTLKIQPAKLEDSAVYLCASSSSRVTSGRPADTQYFGPGTRLTVL.

The chain has TRBV9 and TRBJ1-2; no reliable D call. CDR3 length: 14 amino acids. The germline gives CDR1 SGDLS, CDR2 YYNGEE. The V and J ends lost 2 bases and 0 bases respectively, with 8 bases between them. This CDR3 reads CASSVGDANYGYTF. CDR3 DNA: TGTGCCAGCAGCGTCGGGGATGCTAACTATGGCTACACCTTC.

The V call is TRBV5-4, the J call TRBJ2-3; 9 positions agree with TRBD1. CDR1 is SGHNT and CDR2 is YYREEE in the germline V gene (reference sequence). V shed 7 bases and J 3 bases; nucleotides not matched to a gene: 6. The CDR3 is made up of 14 amino acids. The CDR3 coding sequence is TGTGCCAGCCGTATGACAGGGGGGACAGATACGCAGTATTTT. Protein sequence: CASRMTGGTDTQYF.

J is TRBJ1-4 and V is TRBV4-3; no clear D gene. Germline V lookup: CDR1 LGHNA, CDR2 YSLEER. The CDR3 totals 15 residues. V was trimmed by 0 bases and J by 2 bases, leaving 7 bases between them. The CDR3 DNA reads as TGCGCCAGCAGCCAAGATGAGGTGACTAATGAAAAACTGTTTTTT. This sequence encodes CASSQDEVTNEKLFF.

The chain recombines TRBV10-2 with TRBJ2-5, with 7 positions matching TRBD2. The CDR3 runs 14 residues. The V gene end was trimmed by 2 bases and the J gene end by 7 bases; junction bases not matched to a gene: 7. CDR1 and CDR2 (germline): WSHSY, SAAADI. In DNA form, the CDR3 reads TGCGCCAGCAGTGAGATTAGCGGGCGACGGACCCAGTACTTC. Translation gives CASSEISGRRTQYF.